This TCR beta chain was identified during a study of cytomegalovirus exposure and HLA in healthy donors. Both 60 Vbeta primers and 13 Jbeta primers went into the PCR. Sequencing used immunoSEQ multiplex PCR; TCRdb keeps in-frame clones, though not all of them. Its table records 60,000 to 70,000 clones. Germline assignment: CDR1 MNHEY and CDR2 SVGAGI. This CDR3 has 15 amino acids. Losses at the gene ends were 2 bases for V and 2 bases for J; bases not matched to a gene: 1. Sequenced sample: PBMCs. The TCR originated in a man between 25 and 39 years old in good health and CMV-seropositive. The chain is built from TRBV6-5 and TRBJ2-3; 10 bases are a match to TRBD1. DNA of the CDR3: TGTGCCAGCAGTTACGGGACAGGGGCCACAGATACGCAGTATTTT. This sequence encodes CASSYGTGATDTQYF.